This TCR beta chain is from a study of immune evolution from preneoplasia to lung adenocarcinoma. General observations from the study: Later-stage lesions appeared to have more T cells, more diversity, less clonality. Highest clonality occurred in KRAS-mutant, not EGFR-mutant or double wild-type, nodules. Top clone share appeared to fall from AAH through AIS, MIA, adenocarcinoma.

Sequencing used immunoSEQ multiplex PCR; TCRdb keeps in-frame clones, though not all of them. This sample has more than 7,500 clones, with 75% to 90% found just once. Two lung cancer pathologists independently confirmed each histologic diagnosis. The V gene end was trimmed by 8 bases and the J gene end by 5 bases; junction bases not matched to a gene: 10. Germline loops: CDR1 LNHDA, CDR2 SQIVND (reference sequence). CDR3 length: 15 amino acids. In its sample, this clone was seen a few times. Its specificity is not known. The J gene is TRBJ1-1, the V gene TRBV19; 11 bases line up with TRBD1. Material for sequencing was FFPE lung adenocarcinoma in situ tissue. This receptor was obtained from a person between 70 and 80 years old with lung adenocarcinoma. The CDR3 loop is CASGLDRGHDTEAFF. The CDR3 DNA reads TGTGCCAGTGGACTGGACAGGGGGCACGATACTGAAGCTTTCTTT. The whole variable domain, remainder taken from reference TRBV19 and TRBJ1-1, is DGGITQSPKYLFRKEGQNVTLSCEQNLNHDAMYWYRQDPGQGLRLIYYSQIVNDFQKGDIAEGYSVSREKKESFPLTVTSAQKNPTAFYLCASGLDRGHDTEAFFGQGTRLTVV.